This T cell receptor (beta chain) stems from a study of radiation and T cells in renal cell carcinoma. About the study: Nephrectomy followed 15 Gy stereotactic body radiation by 4 weeks. Study outcomes and limitations: Pretreatment tumor biopsies were lacking, so baseline clonotypes are unknown.

Libraries were prepared by immunoSEQ multiplex PCR; TCRdb keeps only in-frame clonotypes and omits some of them. The data hold over 120,000 clones, with roughly 88% observed a single time. This CDR3 is 16 amino acids long. Looked up from germline, CDR1 is LNHNV and CDR2 is YYDKDF (reference sequence). V was trimmed by 1 base and J by 5 bases, leaving 17 bases between them. Time point reported: baseline pretreatment blood. Treatment indicated: 15 Gy SBRT to primary tumor, nephrectomy 4 weeks later. Serial blood draws occurred at baseline and 2 and 4 weeks post-SBRT. Comments on this clone: Its specificity is not known.

Source: blood, taken from a patient whose treatment included radiotherapy and nephrectomy. The source is a woman aged 45 to 65 with renal cell carcinoma. The rearrangement joins TRBV15 to TRBJ2-5; D may be TRBD2 (6 bases). The CDR3 reads CATSRGGSRRGETQYF. Written as DNA, the CDR3 is TGTGCCACCAGCAGAGGGGGGTCCCGCCGGGGGGAGACCCAGTACTTC. The full variable domain, in which reference TRBV15 and TRBJ2-5 provide the parts outside the CDR3, is DAMVIQNPRYQVTQFGKPVTLSCSQTLNHNVMYWYQQKSSQAPKLLFHYYDKDFNNEADTPDNFQSRRPNTSFCFLDIRSPGLGDTAMYLCATSRGGSRRGETQYFGPGTRLLVL.